This is a list of T cell receptor beta chains from one sample in a study of T cells in tuberculosis. TCRdb's copy holds only in-frame clones and misses some; the assay was immunoSEQ multiplex PCR. The data show approximately 35,000 clones, 95% to 97% seen once. Material: PBMCs. Receptor source: a donor aged 10-30 years with latent tuberculosis or without tuberculosis infection. Both conserved end residues are part of each CDR3. D genes are given only for firm matches.

d_gene: TRBD1; len: 14; v_gene: TRBV9; j_gene: TRBJ1-5; CDR3nt: TGTGCCAGCAGCGGGACAGGGGGCTCCCAGCCCCAGCATTTT; CDR3aa: CASSGTGGSQPQHF
d_gene: .; len: 15; v_gene: TRBV19; j_gene: TRBJ1-2; CDR3nt: TGTGCCAGTAGTTTGGGGGGTAAATCTAACTATGGCTACACCTTC; CDR3aa: CASSLGGKSNYGYTF
d_gene: .; len: 12; v_gene: TRBV5-4; j_gene: TRBJ2-5; CDR3nt: TGTGCCAGCAGCTTCCCAGAAGAGACCCAGTACTTC; CDR3aa: CASSFPEETQYF
d_gene: TRBD2; len: 16; v_gene: TRBV6-6; j_gene: TRBJ2-1; CDR3nt: TGTGCCAGCAGTTACCCCGGAGCGGGGGGTTACAATGAGCAGTTCTTC; CDR3aa: CASSYPGAGGYNEQFF
d_gene: .; len: 15; v_gene: TRBV9; j_gene: TRBJ2-4; CDR3nt: TGTGCCAGCCGCAGGGTCAAGGTCGCCAAAAACATTCAGTACTTC; CDR3aa: CASRRVKVAKNIQYF
d_gene: .; len: 14; v_gene: TRBV14; j_gene: TRBJ1-2; CDR3nt: TGTGCCAGCAGCCAAAAACGGAGAGACTATGGCTACACCTTC; CDR3aa: CASSQKRRDYGYTF
d_gene: TRBD1; len: 17; v_gene: TRBV12-5; j_gene: TRBJ1-1; CDR3nt: TGTGCTAGTGCCTCAATTTTGGGGACAGTCTTTGACACTGAAGCTTTCTTT; CDR3aa: CASASILGTVFDTEAFF
d_gene: .; len: 15; v_gene: TRBV19; j_gene: TRBJ1-5; CDR3nt: TGTGCCAGTAGTATACTTGGCCGGGACAATCAGCCCCAGCATTTT; CDR3aa: CASSILGRDNQPQHF
d_gene: TRBD1; len: 18; v_gene: TRBV18; j_gene: TRBJ2-6; CDR3nt: TGTGCCAGCTCATCCCGGGACAGGGGTGTCTCTGGGGCCAACGTCCTGACTTTC; CDR3aa: CASSSRDRGVSGANVLTF
d_gene: .; len: 15; v_gene: TRBV10-3; j_gene: TRBJ1-4; CDR3nt: TGTGCCATCAGTGAGTCGGGAGGGATGGATGAAAAACTGTTTTTT; CDR3aa: CAISESGGMDEKLFF
d_gene: .; len: 14; v_gene: TRBV7-9; j_gene: TRBJ1-5; CDR3nt: TGTGCCAGCAGCTTACCAGGGCCTAATCAGCCCCAGCATTTT; CDR3aa: CASSLPGPNQPQHF
d_gene: TRBD1; len: 15; v_gene: TRBV29-1; j_gene: TRBJ2-7; CDR3nt: TGCAGCGTTCTAGGGAGGGACAGGGGGGATGGCGAGCAGTACTTC; CDR3aa: CSVLGRDRGDGEQYF
d_gene: TRBD2; len: 15; v_gene: TRBV7-3; j_gene: TRBJ2-7; CDR3nt: TGTGCCAGCAGCTTAACTAGCGGGGGGGCTTACGAGCAGTACTTC; CDR3aa: CASSLTSGGAYEQYF
d_gene: .; len: 12; v_gene: TRBV30; j_gene: TRBJ2-5; CDR3nt: TGTGCCTGGAGCGGCGGGATGGAGACCCAGTACTTC; CDR3aa: CAWSGGMETQYF
d_gene: TRBD1; len: 17; v_gene: TRBV5-6; j_gene: TRBJ1-4; CDR3nt: TGTGCCAGCAGCGGAGGACAGGGCCAGGCAACTAATGAAAAACTGTTTTTT; CDR3aa: CASSGGQGQATNEKLFF
d_gene: TRBD1; len: 13; v_gene: TRBV18; j_gene: TRBJ2-3; CDR3nt: TGTGCCAGCTCACGAGACAGGGGGGATACGCAGTATTTT; CDR3aa: CASSRDRGDTQYF
d_gene: .; len: 15; v_gene: TRBV27; j_gene: TRBJ1-2; CDR3nt: TGTGCCAGCAGTCTCCGGGGGGCTACTAACTATGGCTACACCTTC; CDR3aa: CASSLRGATNYGYTF
d_gene: TRBD1; len: 18; v_gene: TRBV11-3; j_gene: TRBJ1-1; CDR3nt: TGTGCCAGCAGCCCACCCTATTCACGGGACAGCCCCGAGTTTGAAGCTTTCTTT; CDR3aa: CASSPPYSRDSPEFEAFF
d_gene: TRBD2; len: 16; v_gene: TRBV7-3; j_gene: TRBJ2-3; CDR3nt: TGTGCCAGCAGCTTACAGCGGGGGGCTAGCACAGATACGCAGTATTTT; CDR3aa: CASSLQRGASTDTQYF
d_gene: .; len: 17; v_gene: TRBV15; j_gene: TRBJ2-1; CDR3nt: TGTGCCACCAGCAGTACGGGAGAGCCCAGTGTGGTCAATGAGCAGTTCTTC; CDR3aa: CATSSTGEPSVVNEQFF
d_gene: TRBD2; len: 16; v_gene: TRBV5-1; j_gene: TRBJ2-2; CDR3nt: TGCGCCAGCAGCCAAGGGACTAGCGGGATCGGCGGGGAGCTGTTTTTT; CDR3aa: CASSQGTSGIGGELFF
d_gene: .; len: 12; v_gene: TRBV5-1; j_gene: TRBJ2-7; CDR3nt: TGCGCCAGCAGCTTGGATGCGGCGGGGCAGTACTTC; CDR3aa: CASSLDAAGQYF
d_gene: TRBD1; len: 14; v_gene: TRBV25-1; j_gene: TRBJ2-1; CDR3nt: TGTGCCAGCAGTGGCCTAGGGACAGACAATGAGCAGTTCTTC; CDR3aa: CASSGLGTDNEQFF
d_gene: .; len: 17; v_gene: TRBV28; j_gene: TRBJ1-4; CDR3nt: TGTGCCAGCAGTTTGAACAGGCCAAGGGTGGGGGGTGAAAAACTGTTTTTT; CDR3aa: CASSLNRPRVGGEKLFF
d_gene: .; len: 15; v_gene: TRBV16; j_gene: TRBJ1-3; CDR3nt: TGTGCCAGCAGCCAATCTGAGAGGGTTGGAAACACCATATATTTT; CDR3aa: CASSQSERVGNTIYF
d_gene: .; len: 14; v_gene: TRBV25-1; j_gene: TRBJ1-4; CDR3nt: TGTGCCAGCAGTGGCCGGGGGGCGAAGGAAAAACTGTTTTTT; CDR3aa: CASSGRGAKEKLFF
d_gene: TRBD1; len: 15; v_gene: TRBV7-9; j_gene: TRBJ2-7; CDR3nt: TGTGCCAGCAGCTTATCCCGGACAGGGGGCGACGAGCAGTACTTC; CDR3aa: CASSLSRTGGDEQYF
d_gene: .; len: 14; v_gene: TRBV4-1; j_gene: TRBJ1-2; CDR3nt: TGCGCCAGCAGCCAAGATAGGGGGAACTATGGCTACACCTTC; CDR3aa: CASSQDRGNYGYTF
d_gene: .; len: 15; v_gene: TRBV11-2; j_gene: TRBJ1-3; CDR3nt: TGTGCCAGCAGCTTAGGACAGCCATCCGGAAACACCATATATTTT; CDR3aa: CASSLGQPSGNTIYF